Presented here are 32 T cell receptor beta chains from one specimen sequenced in a study of T cell responses to AZD1222 COVID-19 vaccine. The method was immunoSEQ multiplex PCR; TCRdb's version includes in-frame clones alone and lacks a portion of them. The sample carries 150,000 to 200,000 clones, approximately 90% recorded once. Sequenced material: peripheral blood, taken 28 days after the second AZD1222 dose. These receptors originate from an adult who received the AZD1222 COVID-19 vaccine.

The chain employs TRBV29-1 and TRBJ2-6; D not certain. The CDR3 totals 15 residues. Germline CDR1 is SQVTM and CDR2 is ANQGSEA. Deletions cut 4 bases from V and 4 bases from J, with 14 bases between. CDR3 in amino acids: CSVVFLGSGANVLTF. The DNA for the CDR3 is TGCAGCGTTGTTTTTCTCGGTTCGGGGGCCAACGTCCTGACTTTC.

V usage is TRBV2 and J usage is TRBJ2-3; D is unresolved. Trimming left V 1 base short and J 3 bases short, with 11 bases between. Per the germline V gene, CDR1 is SNHLY and CDR2 is FYNNEI. The CDR3 is 15 amino acids. The CDR3 DNA reads TGTGCCAGCAGTGAAGGGGAAATCTGGACAGATACGCAGTATTTT. It yields the protein CASSEGEIWTDTQYF.

The gene calls are TRBV6-5 and TRBJ2-1; D is ambiguous. This CDR3 spans 15 amino acids. Germline CDR1 reads MNHEY; CDR2 reads SVGAGI. The V and J ends lost 5 bases and 2 bases respectively, with 13 bases between them. CDR3 protein: CASSPQVGPYNEQFF. For the CDR3, the DNA is TGTGCCAGCAGTCCGCAGGTTGGGCCCTACAATGAGCAGTTCTTC.

The chain combines TRBV2 with TRBJ2-1; 7 bases match TRBD2. Germline CDR1 is SNHLY and CDR2 is FYNNEI. Trimming took 3 bases from V and 8 from J; bases not matched to a gene: 7. The CDR3 sequence is 14 residues long. DNA for the CDR3: TGTGCCAGCAGTGATTTGGCGGGGGTCCATGAGCAGTTCTTC. It codes for CASSDLAGVHEQFF.

As DNA, the CDR3 is TGTGCCAGCAGCTTAGTGGGGGGGGCAAGGGAGCAGTACTTC. Amino acids: CASSLVGGAREQYF. The chain carries TRBV13 and TRBJ2-7; TRBD2 is a possible D gene (7 bases). Germline CDR1 reads PRHDT; CDR2 reads FYEKMQ (reference sequence). CDR3 size: 14 residues. With 1 base removed from V and 7 bases from J, the gap between germline ends came to 14 bases.

The chain combines TRBV24-1 with TRBJ2-2; 9 bases are a match to TRBD2. Germline V gene data show CDR1 as KGHDR and CDR2 as SFDVKD. Germline trimming cut 10 bases from V and 0 bases from J; bases unmatched to any gene: 2. The CDR3 is made up of 14 amino acids. The CDR3 loop reads CATSGGTNTGELFF. For the CDR3, the DNA is TGTGCCACTAGCGGGGGAACGAACACCGGGGAGCTGTTTTTT.

The chain employs TRBV6-5 and TRBJ1-4; D unclear. Germline CDR1 and CDR2: MNHEY and SVGAGI. The CDR3 covers 14 residues. Trimming left V 5 bases short and J 4 bases short, with 11 bases between. The CDR3 DNA follows: TGTGCCAGCAGTAAAACAGCTCTTAATGAAAAACTGTTTTTT. Residues: CASSKTALNEKLFF.

This clone was seen a single time. V is TRBV6-6 and J is TRBJ1-2, with D unclear. The CDR3 consists of 14 residues. Germline V gene sequence: CDR1 MNHNY, CDR2 SVGAGI (reference sequence). Trimming removed 7 bases from V and 2 bases from J, with 14 bases in between. The CDR3 DNA reads TGTGCCAGCAACCCCCCGACATCCAACTATGGCTACACCTTC. This sequence encodes CASNPPTSNYGYTF.

J is TRBJ1-6 and V is TRBV7-2, with D hard to call. Germline-derived CDR1 and CDR2 are SGHTA and FQGNSA. V was shortened by 1 base and J by 7 bases, with 8 bases between the two germline ends. The CDR3 covers 14 residues. The DNA of the CDR3 is TGTGCCAGCAGCTTAGAACTCACAAATTCACCCCTCCACTTT. Its translation is CASSLELTNSPLHF.

This clone was picked up one time. This chain links TRBV6-5 with TRBJ1-2, with unresolved D. V gave up 5 bases and J gave up 4 bases, with 14 bases separating them. The CDR3 runs to 14 residues. CDR1 is MNHEY and CDR2 is SVGAGI in the germline V gene. CDR3 DNA sequence: TGTGCCAGCAGTCCCGTACAGCCGTCCTATGGCTACACCTTC. It codes for CASSPVQPSYGYTF.

The CDR3 sequence is CASSLSQGGTEAFF. The CDR3 DNA is TGTGCCAGCAGTTTGTCACAGGGTGGGACTGAAGCTTTCTTT. V and J are TRBV28 and TRBJ1-1; D may be TRBD1 (6 bases). Trimming removed 3 bases from V and 5 bases from J, with 13 bases in between. There are 14 residues in the CDR3. Looked up from germline, CDR1 is MDHEN and CDR2 is SYDVKM.

This clone was seen a single time. The chain recombines TRBV2 with TRBJ1-2; D call uncertain. CDR3 length: 13 residues. The germline gives CDR1 SNHLY, CDR2 FYNNEI. V gave up 3 bases and J gave up 7 bases, with 12 bases separating them. The DNA for the CDR3 is TGTGCCAGCAGTGAGGGAATTTTTTCTGGCTACACCTTC. Protein sequence: CASSEGIFSGYTF.

In the case of this clone: The same CDR3 arises from other DNA sequences in this sample as well. The CDR3 is CASSQGNEKLFF. The CDR3, as DNA: TGTGCCAGCAGCCAGGGGAATGAAAAACTGTTTTTT. The J gene is TRBJ1-4, the V gene TRBV3-1 (or the pseudogene TRBV3-2); D is undetermined. This CDR3 has 12 amino acids. Germline lookup yields CDR1 LGHDT and CDR2 YNNKEL (reference sequence). The V end lost 3 bases, the J end lost 5 bases, and 4 bases lay between the germline ends.

This clone was observed a few times. V usage is TRBV19 and J usage is TRBJ1-1; D unresolved. Germline lookup yields CDR1 LNHDA and CDR2 SQIVND (reference sequence). The CDR3 is 13 residues long. V was clipped by 5 bases and J by 0 bases, with 7 bases between them. CDR3 DNA: TGTGCCAGTAGTCCCATCTTGAACACTGAAGCTTTCTTT. Residues: CASSPILNTEAFF.

The CDR3 DNA reads TGTGCCAGCAGCCCGTGGGGGCCTGGGACTGAAGCTTTCTTT. Translated, it gives CASSPWGPGTEAFF. V gene TRBV11-2 combines with J gene TRBJ1-1, with TRBD1 as a possible D gene (6 bases). CDR3 length equals 14 residues. CDR1 is SGHAT and CDR2 is FQNNGV in the germline V gene. Between the trimmed V and J ends, which lost 5 bases and 5 bases, there was a span of 15 bases. Supplemented by reference TRBV11-2 and TRBJ1-1, the full variable domain reads EAGVAQSPRYKIIEKRQSVAFWCNPISGHATLYWYQQILGQGPKLLIQFQNNGVVDDSQLPKDRFSAERLKGVDSTLKIQPAKLEDSAVYLCASSPWGPGTEAFFGQGTRLTVV.

The chain has TRBV7-9 and TRBJ2-2, with D perhaps matching TRBD1 (6 bases). The CDR3 spans 15 residues. Germline CDR1 reads SEHNR; CDR2 reads FQNEAQ (reference sequence). V lost 1 base to trimming and J lost 5 bases, with 11 bases between them. The CDR3 region has the DNA TGTGCCAGCAGCTTAGGCAGGGGAAGGACCGGGGAGCTGTTTTTT. Translating it yields CASSLGRGRTGELFF.

The rearrangement uses TRBV7-9 and TRBJ1-3, with D tentatively TRBD1 (6 bases). The CDR3 runs to 14 residues. Between the trimmed V and J ends, which lost 3 bases and 4 bases, there was a span of 10 bases. Per the germline V gene, CDR1 is SEHNR and CDR2 is FQNEAQ (reference sequence). CDR3 in DNA: TGTGCCAGCAGCTTGATTGACAGGGGAAACACCATATATTTT. This codes for CASSLIDRGNTIYF.

This chain links TRBV5-4 with TRBJ1-2; D gene ambiguous. The ends were cut back, 3 bases at V and 8 bases at J, with 11 bases in the middle. The germline gives CDR1 SGHNT, CDR2 YYREEE (reference sequence). The CDR3 has 12 amino acids. The CDR3 loop is CASSWEAVGYTF. CDR3 coding DNA: TGTGCCAGCAGCTGGGAGGCCGTGGGCTACACCTTC.

CDR3 bases: TGTGCCAGTAGTCGTCCGGGGAGGCGGAACACTGAAGCTTTCTTT. This gives the protein CASSRPGRRNTEAFF. V and J are TRBV19 and TRBJ1-1; D call uncertain. The CDR3 length is 15 residues. CDR1 and CDR2 from the germline V gene are LNHDA and SQIVND (reference sequence). Trimming pared 5 bases from V and 1 base from J, leaving 14 bases between.

The V gene is TRBV5-6, the J gene TRBJ1-2, with a weak D call TRBD1 (5 bases). Trimming removed 4 bases from V and 4 bases from J, with 17 bases in between. Germline CDR1 SGHDT, CDR2 YYEEEE. This CDR3 comprises 15 residues. The CDR3 sequence: CASSPQADGIYGYTF. The CDR3 DNA follows: TGTGCCAGCAGCCCACAGGCGGACGGAATCTATGGCTACACCTTC. Drawing the rest from reference TRBV5-6 and TRBJ1-2, the complete variable domain is DAGVTQSPTHLIKTRGQQVTLRCSPKSGHDTVSWYQQALGQGPQFIFQYYEEEERQRGNFPDRFSGHQFPNYSSELNVNALLLGDSALYLCASSPQADGIYGYTFGSGTRLTVV.

This rearrangement joins TRBV6-6 to TRBJ1-3; 11 bases are a match to TRBD1. Germline-derived CDR1 and CDR2 are MNHNY and SVGAGI (reference sequence). V shed 6 bases, J shed 4 bases, and the junction held 5 bases outside the gene matches. The CDR3 has 15 residues. The CDR3 spells CASSGQGAAGNTIYF. The DNA of the CDR3 is TGTGCCAGCAGCGGACAGGGGGCGGCGGGAAACACCATATATTTT.

The count of this clone is one. The chain is built from TRBV6-1 and TRBJ2-3, with TRBD2 matching over 11 bases. This CDR3 comprises 19 residues. J lost 4 bases, V lost 4 bases, and 16 bases had no gene match. Germline assignment: CDR1 MNHNS and CDR2 SASEGT. The CDR3 loop reads CASSGRGTSGRRGSDTQYF. In DNA, the CDR3 is TGTGCCAGCAGTGGTCGGGGGACTAGCGGTCGGAGGGGCTCAGATACGCAGTATTTT.

The V and J genes are TRBV30 and TRBJ1-2; no clear D gene. V was shortened by 2 bases and J by 2 bases, with 9 bases between the two germline ends. The germline V gene has CDR1 GTSNPN and CDR2 SVGIG (reference sequence). The CDR3 totals 13 residues. Here the CDR3 reads CAWSLGPNYGYTF. In nucleotides, the CDR3 is TGTGCCTGGAGTCTAGGGCCGAACTATGGCTACACCTTC.

The chain combines TRBV10-2 with TRBJ2-3, with TRBD2 identical over 9 bases. Germline V lookup: CDR1 WSHSY, CDR2 SAAADI. The CDR3 has 14 amino acids. The junction had 1 base not matched to a gene; V was cut back by 6 bases and J by 0 bases. The CDR3 sequence: CASRTSGSTDTQYF. CDR3 bases: TGCGCCAGCAGAACTAGCGGGAGCACAGATACGCAGTATTTT.

The chain carries TRBV6-5 and TRBJ2-1; D remains unclear. V lost 7 bases, J lost 2 bases, and 15 bases lay in between. Germline-derived CDR1 and CDR2 are MNHEY and SVGAGI. The CDR3 extends over 15 amino acids. CDR3 in amino acids: CASTTLSGTYNEQFF. CDR3 DNA: TGTGCCAGCACCACCTTATCCGGCACCTACAATGAGCAGTTCTTC.

The CDR3 sequence is CASSQNGRGWRGYTF. The CDR3 nucleotides read TGTGCCAGCAGCCAAAATGGCAGGGGATGGAGGGGCTACACCTTC. V and J are TRBV7-8 and TRBJ1-2, with a possible D match to TRBD1 (6 bases). CDR3 length: 15 amino acids. V shed 5 bases and J shed 8 bases, with 21 bases lying between them. CDR1 is SGHVS, CDR2 FQNEAQ, per germline.

This chain connects TRBV18 to TRBJ1-4, with TRBD1 as a possible D gene (5 bases). The V end was cut by 2 bases, the J end by 5 bases, with 15 bases between. Germline loops: CDR1 KGHSH, CDR2 LQKENI. The CDR3 is made up of 16 amino acids. The CDR3 reads CASSPGITGGNEKLFF. The DNA of the CDR3 is TGTGCCAGCTCACCAGGGATCACCGGGGGAAATGAAAAACTGTTTTTT.

The chain carries TRBV11-3 and TRBJ1-1; D gene uncertain. V gave up 5 bases and J gave up 0 bases, with 7 bases separating them. Germline V lookup: CDR1 SGHNT, CDR2 YENEEA. CDR3 length: 13 amino acids. The CDR3: CASSVGVNTEAFF. For the CDR3, the DNA is TGTGCCAGCAGCGTTGGGGTGAACACTGAAGCTTTCTTT. Complete variable domain (other parts from reference TRBV11-3 and TRBJ1-1): EAGVVQSPRYKIIEKKQPVAFWCNPISGHNTLYWYLQNLGQGPELLIRYENEEAVDDSQLPKDRFSAERLKGVDSTLKIQPAELGDSAVYLCASSVGVNTEAFFGQGTRLTVV.

This chain uses TRBV18 with TRBJ1-1, with unresolved D. The CDR3 is made up of 14 amino acids. Germline CDR1 and CDR2: KGHSH and LQKENI. V dropped 3 bases and J dropped 5 bases, with 13 bases sitting between them. CDR3 loop: CASSPPEGRTEAFF. DNA for the CDR3: TGTGCCAGCTCACCGCCCGAGGGTCGGACTGAAGCTTTCTTT.

The chain couples TRBV6-1 to TRBJ1-6, with 8 bases lining up with TRBD1. The CDR3 consists of 16 residues. The V gene's germline CDR1 is MNHNS and CDR2 SASEGT. Trimming at V came to 3 bases and at J to 0 bases, leaving 1 base not matched to a gene. CDR3 sequence (DNA): TGTGCCAGCAGTGACACAGGGGGCTCCTATAATTCACCCCTCCACTTT. Protein product: CASSDTGGSYNSPLHF.

This chain joins TRBV19 and TRBJ1-6, with D unclear. Germline V gene sequence: CDR1 LNHDA, CDR2 SQIVND (reference sequence). V dropped 2 bases and J dropped 6 bases, with 8 bases sitting between them. The CDR3 is 14 amino acids. DNA of the CDR3: TGTGCCAGTAGTATAAGCAGCATTAATTCACCCCTCCACTTT. It encodes CASSISSINSPLHF. The full variable domain, with the rest looked up from reference TRBV19 and TRBJ1-6, is DGGITQSPKYLFRKEGQNVTLSCEQNLNHDAMYWYRQDPGQGLRLIYYSQIVNDFQKGDIAEGYSVSREKKESFPLTVTSAQKNPTAFYLCASSISSINSPLHFGNGTRLTVT.

The chain's CDR3 is CASSESYDNLSEQYF. The CDR3 DNA is TGTGCCAGCAGTGAAAGCTACGACAATTTGTCCGAGCAGTACTTC. This chain links TRBV6-1 with TRBJ2-7; D remains ambiguous. The germline V gene encodes CDR1 MNHNS and CDR2 SASEGT. V lost 2 bases, J lost 6 bases, and 17 bases lay in between. The CDR3 contains 15 residues.